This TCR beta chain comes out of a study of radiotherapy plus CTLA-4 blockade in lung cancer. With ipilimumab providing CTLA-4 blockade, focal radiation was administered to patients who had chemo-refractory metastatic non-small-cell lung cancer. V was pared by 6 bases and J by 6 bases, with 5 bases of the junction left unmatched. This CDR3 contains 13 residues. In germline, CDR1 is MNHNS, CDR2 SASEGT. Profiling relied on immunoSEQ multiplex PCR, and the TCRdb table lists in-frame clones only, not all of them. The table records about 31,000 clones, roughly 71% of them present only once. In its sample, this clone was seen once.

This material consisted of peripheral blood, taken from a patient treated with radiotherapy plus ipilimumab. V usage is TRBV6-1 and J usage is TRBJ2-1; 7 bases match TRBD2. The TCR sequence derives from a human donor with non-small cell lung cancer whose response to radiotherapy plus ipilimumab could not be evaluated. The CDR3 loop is CASRRGLVNEQFF. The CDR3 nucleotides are TGTGCCAGCAGACGTGGACTAGTCAATGAGCAGTTCTTC.